This record concerns one T cell receptor (beta chain) sequence. The antigen is unknown. The assay was immunoSEQ multiplex PCR, and TCRdb's table has in-frame clones only and misses some. Among approximately 70,000 clones listed, 70% to 90% were seen once. The CDR3 covers 14 residues. V was shortened by 2 bases and J by 3 bases, with 9 bases between the two germline ends. The V gene's germline CDR1 is SEHNR and CDR2 FQNEAQ (reference sequence). This sample was taken from a study of OX40 agonist ivuxolimab in advanced cancers. Study overall: Patients were dosed with the agonistic anti-OX40 (CD134) antibody ivuxolimab. Intravenous ivuxolimab at 0.01 to 10 mg/kg was given to patients every 2 weeks.

Whole-study findings and limits: At 0.1-3.0 mg/kg, partial responders had clonal expansion among the lowest observed.

The TCR originated in an adult with an advanced solid tumor such as melanoma, head and neck, liver or kidney cancer. V and J are TRBV7-9 and TRBJ2-3; D ambiguous. The source was CD4+ or CD8+ T cells sorted from blood, collected in a trial of the OX40 agonist ivuxolimab. This CDR3 is CASSLSQTTDTQYF. CDR3 sequence (DNA): TGTGCCAGCAGCTTATCACAAACTACAGATACGCAGTATTTT.